The 27 T cell receptor beta chains reported below all come from one sample, sequenced in a study of OX40 agonist ivuxolimab in advanced cancers. Libraries were prepared by immunoSEQ multiplex PCR; TCRdb keeps only in-frame clonotypes and omits some of them. Of some 95,000 clones in the sample, around nine tenths were seen once. The sample consisted of CD4+ or CD8+ T cells sorted from blood, taken in a trial of the OX40 agonist ivuxolimab. Source of these receptors: an adult with an advanced solid tumor such as melanoma, head and neck, liver or kidney cancer.

The chain carries TRBV7-8 and TRBJ2-2; 7 nucleotides match TRBD1. V lost 5 bases to trimming and J lost 5 bases; unmatched junction nucleotides: 11. The CDR3 has 16 amino acids. In germline, CDR1 is SGHVS, CDR2 FQNEAQ. The CDR3 sequence: CASSPLGVDRTGELFF. CDR3 nucleotide sequence: TGTGCCAGCAGCCCCCTTGGGGTGGACAGGACCGGGGAGCTGTTTTTT.

The V gene is TRBV4-2, the J gene TRBJ2-7, with TRBD1 identical over 8 bases. This CDR3 contains 14 residues. Germline lookup yields CDR1 LGHNA and CDR2 YNFKEQ. V lost 5 bases to trimming and J lost 5 bases; unmatched junction nucleotides: 8. This chain's CDR3 is CASSSGTGGHEQYF. The CDR3 DNA reads TGTGCCAGCAGCTCCGGTACAGGGGGGCACGAGCAGTACTTC.

The rearrangement uses TRBV6-1 and TRBJ2-7, with D hard to call. The germline V and J ends were trimmed by 7 bases and 3 bases, with 10 bases remaining between them. Germline lookup yields CDR1 MNHNS and CDR2 SASEGT. This CDR3 has 12 amino acids. The CDR3 protein is CASTHPDYEQYF. CDR3 sequence (DNA): TGTGCCAGCACCCATCCGGACTACGAGCAGTACTTC.

This clone was recorded only once. The chain links TRBV11-2 to TRBJ2-5; D uncertain. V lost 4 bases, J lost 6 bases, and 9 bases lay in between. The CDR3 runs to 12 residues. Germline CDR1 and CDR2: SGHAT and FQNNGV. The CDR3 region is CASSSFVQTQYF. CDR3 DNA: TGTGCCAGCAGCTCTTTTGTCCAGACCCAGTACTTC.

V gene TRBV6-6 combines with J gene TRBJ2-7; D unclear. The germline V gene has CDR1 MNHNY and CDR2 SVGAGI (reference sequence). This CDR3 has 12 residues. V was pared by 5 bases and J by 3 bases, with 8 bases between. The CDR3 DNA reads as TGTGCCAGCAGTACGACCTACTACGAGCAGTACTTC. It specifies CASSTTYYEQYF.

This chain uses TRBV5-1 with TRBJ2-7, with 10 bases fitting TRBD1. The length of the CDR3 is 13 residues. The ends lost 3 bases at V and 5 bases at J; junction bases unmatched: 2. Per germline, CDR1 SGHRS and CDR2 YFSETQ. In DNA, the CDR3 is TGCGCCAGCAGCTCGGACAGGGGGAACGAGCAGTACTTC. Encoded protein: CASSSDRGNEQYF.

The chain has TRBV4-3 and TRBJ2-2, with D uncertain. Trimming took 2 bases from V and 6 from J, leaving 16 bases between them. The CDR3 is 16 amino acids. CDR1 and CDR2 (germline): LGHNA, YSLEER. CDR3 nucleotide sequence: TGCGCCAGCAGCCAAAACTACGGCTCCGTGGCCGGGGAGCTGTTTTTT. This sequence encodes CASSQNYGSVAGELFF.

This chain links TRBV5-1 with TRBJ2-7; no clear D. Trimming shortened V by 0 bases and J by 3 bases, and 7 bases separated the two germline ends. The V gene's germline CDR1 is SGHRS and CDR2 YFSETQ. The CDR3 extends over 13 amino acids. As DNA, the CDR3 is TGCGCCAGCAGCTTGGGATCAGGCTACGAGCAGTACTTC. This translates into CASSLGSGYEQYF.

This rearrangement joins TRBV28 to TRBJ1-1; D is undetermined. Per the germline V gene, CDR1 is MDHEN and CDR2 is SYDVKM. V lost 3 bases and J lost 3, with 23 bases in between. CDR3 size: 18 residues. DNA for the CDR3: TGTGCCAGCAGTTTTTTATTGCCATACCTGAAGGTGGACACTGAAGCTTTCTTT. As protein: CASSFLLPYLKVDTEAFF.

The rearrangement links TRBV29-1 to TRBJ2-3; 8 nucleotides match TRBD2. Germline CDR1 is SQVTM and CDR2 is ANQGSEA. The CDR3 is 14 residues long. J gave up 1 base and V 4 bases, and 4 bases lay outside the gene matches. Here the CDR3 DNA reads TGCAGCGTTGTAGTTAGCGGGGGCACAGATACGCAGTATTTT. This translates into CSVVVSGGTDTQYF.

This chain joins TRBV25-1 and TRBJ2-1, with D perhaps matching TRBD1 (6 bases). The CDR3 loop spans 13 amino acids. Trimming pared 5 bases from V and 2 bases from J, leaving 7 bases between. Looked up from germline, CDR1 is MGHDK and CDR2 is SYGVNS. The CDR3 coding sequence is TGTGCCAGCAGTCGGGACACCTACAATGAGCAGTTCTTC. It encodes CASSRDTYNEQFF.

The chain uses TRBV6-1 and TRBJ2-1, with D perhaps given as TRBD1 or TRBD2 (6 bases each). The germline CDR1 and CDR2 sequences are MNHNS and SASEGT. The CDR3 extends over 15 amino acids. Trimming took 5 bases from V and 4 from J, leaving 15 bases between them. CDR3 sequence (DNA): TGTGCCAGCAGTTTTGGGGGGCTTAGATACAATGAGCAGTTCTTC. It yields the protein CASSFGGLRYNEQFF.

The chain recombines TRBV2 with TRBJ1-5, with D possibly being TRBD1 (6 bases). Trimming removed 11 bases at V and 5 bases at J, with 16 bases between. CDR1 and CDR2 from the germline V gene are SNHLY and FYNNEI. This CDR3 has 13 residues. The CDR3 DNA sequence: TGTGCCGGTCACGGGACACGGGATCAGCCCCAGCATTTT. Amino acids: CAGHGTRDQPQHF.

This chain uses TRBV6-5 with TRBJ2-7, with a tentative D call TRBD2 (6 bases). V dropped 5 bases and J dropped 6 bases, with 17 bases sitting between them. The CDR3 is 14 residues long. Germline CDR1 MNHEY, CDR2 SVGAGI. CDR3 protein: CASSTPGLSFEQYF. The CDR3 DNA reads TGTGCCAGCAGTACTCCGGGACTGAGTTTCGAGCAGTACTTC.

The sample holds one count of this clone. The genes are TRBV4-1 and TRBJ1-4; TRBD1 aligns across 10 bases. CDR1 is MGHRA, CDR2 YSYEKL, per germline. The CDR3 is 16 amino acids. Trimming at V came to 1 base and at J to 6 bases, leaving 5 bases not matched to a gene. This chain's CDR3 is CASSQARGTGDEKLFF. CDR3 DNA: TGCGCCAGCAGCCAAGCCAGAGGGACAGGGGATGAAAAACTGTTTTTT.

A few counts support this clone. The chain couples TRBV5-1 to TRBJ1-1; D is unclear. Germline V CDR1 and CDR2: SGHRS, YFSETQ. V was shortened by 6 bases and J by 7 bases, with 16 bases between the two germline ends. This CDR3 region has 13 residues. The CDR3 DNA sequence: TGCGCCAGCAAGTCAGGCGCGTTTGGTGAAGCTTTCTTT. It codes for CASKSGAFGEAFF.

The rearrangement uses TRBV19 and TRBJ2-3; no clear D. The germline V gene has CDR1 LNHDA and CDR2 SQIVND (reference sequence). The CDR3 is made up of 15 amino acids. Trimming removed 1 base at V and 1 base at J, with 9 bases between. CDR3 region: CASSIGGRRTDTQYF. CDR3 bases: TGTGCCAGTAGTATAGGAGGACGGCGCACAGATACGCAGTATTTT.

J is TRBJ2-3 and V is TRBV4-2; 10 positions agree with TRBD1. This CDR3 is 16 amino acids long. Germline assignment: CDR1 LGHNA and CDR2 YNFKEQ. With V trimmed by 5 bases and J by 5 bases, 10 bases remained unmatched. The CDR3 protein is CASSIHPGTGEDTQYF. The CDR3 DNA is TGTGCCAGCAGCATACACCCCGGGACAGGGGAAGATACGCAGTATTTT.

In this sample, this clone turned up once. The CDR3 bases are TGTGCCAGCAGCGTAATAGGGACAGGGGACACTGAAGCTTTCTTT. It codes for CASSVIGTGDTEAFF. The V gene is TRBV9, the J gene TRBJ1-1; 10 bases line up with TRBD1. The CDR3 totals 15 residues. CDR1 and CDR2 (germline): SGDLS, YYNGEE. V lost 1 base to trimming and J lost 3 bases; unmatched junction nucleotides: 3. The whole variable domain, remainder taken from reference TRBV9 and TRBJ1-1, is DSGVTQTPKHLITATGQRVTLRCSPRSGDLSVYWYQQSLDQGLQFLIQYYNGEERAKGNILERFSAQQFPDLHSELNLSSLELGDSALYFCASSVIGTGDTEAFFGQGTRLTVV.

This clone came up once. The J gene is TRBJ2-7, the V gene TRBV9; D is unclear. This CDR3 region has 12 residues. V was shortened by 7 bases and J by 3 bases, with 11 bases between the two germline ends. Germline-derived CDR1 and CDR2 are SGDLS and YYNGEE. The CDR3 protein is CASGQTDYEQYF. For the CDR3, the DNA is TGTGCCAGCGGGCAAACTGACTACGAGCAGTACTTC.

A single count supports this clone. The chain combines TRBV6-6 with TRBJ1-2; 11 nucleotides line up with TRBD1. The CDR3 is made up of 14 amino acids. CDR1 and CDR2 (germline): MNHNY, SVGAGI (reference sequence). The junction had 5 bases not matched to a gene; V was cut back by 5 bases and J by 6 bases. In DNA, the CDR3 is TGTGCCAGCAGTCAGGACAGGGGGCCGGATGGCTACACCTTC. Its translation: CASSQDRGPDGYTF.

This chain connects TRBV28 to TRBJ1-6; tentative D call: TRBD1 (5 bases). Germline CDR1 and CDR2: MDHEN and SYDVKM. The CDR3 has 18 amino acids. Trimming stripped 7 bases from V and 0 bases from J, with 19 bases between. The CDR3 region is CASTMGGVRSSYNSPLHF. The CDR3 DNA reads as TGTGCCAGCACCATGGGAGGGGTCAGGAGCTCCTATAATTCACCCCTCCACTTT.

The rearrangement uses TRBV7-3 and TRBJ1-3; perhaps TRBD1 as D (5 bases). Germline V lookup: CDR1 SGHTA, CDR2 FQGTGA. The CDR3 runs 16 residues. V was clipped by 4 bases and J by 2 bases, with 15 bases between them. The DNA for the CDR3 is TGTGCCAGCAGCTCACAGTACGGGGCAGCTGGAAACACCATATATTTT. It is translated as CASSSQYGAAGNTIYF.

The chain employs TRBV5-6 and TRBJ1-1; no clear D gene. In germline, CDR1 is SGHDT, CDR2 YYEEEE. There are 13 residues in the CDR3. Trimming left V 1 base short and J 7 bases short, with 11 bases between. The CDR3 DNA reads TGTGCCAGCAGCTTGTGGAATGAGGGTGAAGCTTTCTTT. Residues: CASSLWNEGEAFF.

The chain's CDR3 is CASSLQGGGQPQHF. For the CDR3, the DNA is TGTGCCAGCAGTTTACAGGGGGGGGGTCAGCCCCAGCATTTT. The rearrangement links TRBV28 to TRBJ1-5; 7 positions match TRBD1. The J segment lost 6 bases and the V segment lost 2 bases, leaving 4 bases of the junction unmatched. This CDR3 spans 14 amino acids. Germline CDR1 reads MDHEN; CDR2 reads SYDVKM.

The chain has TRBV9 and TRBJ2-7; tentatively, D is TRBD1 (6 bases). V was cut by 5 bases and J by 4 bases, with 13 bases left in between. CDR1 and CDR2 from the germline V gene are SGDLS and YYNGEE. This CDR3 has 13 residues. CDR3 in DNA: TGTGCCAGCAGTAGGGACACACAGTACGAGCAGTACTTC. Translated: CASSRDTQYEQYF.

The genes are TRBV11-3 and TRBJ1-1; D is uncertain. The CDR3 covers 14 residues. Germline assignment: CDR1 SGHNT and CDR2 YENEEA. The ends were cut back, 3 bases at V and 5 bases at J, with 13 bases in the middle. The CDR3 sequence is CASSFPRGLTEAFF. DNA of the CDR3: TGTGCCAGCAGCTTTCCAAGAGGTCTAACTGAAGCTTTCTTT.